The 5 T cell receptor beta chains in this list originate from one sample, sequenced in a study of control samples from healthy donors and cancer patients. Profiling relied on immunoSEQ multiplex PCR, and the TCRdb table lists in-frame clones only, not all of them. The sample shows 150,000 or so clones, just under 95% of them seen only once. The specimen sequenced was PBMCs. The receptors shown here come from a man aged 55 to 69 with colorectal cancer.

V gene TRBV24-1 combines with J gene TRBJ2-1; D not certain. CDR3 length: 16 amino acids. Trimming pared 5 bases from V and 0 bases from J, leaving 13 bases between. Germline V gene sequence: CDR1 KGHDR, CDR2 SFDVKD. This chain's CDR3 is CATSGLGKSSYNEQFF. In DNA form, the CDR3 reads TGTGCCACCAGTGGCCTTGGAAAGAGCTCCTACAATGAGCAGTTCTTC.

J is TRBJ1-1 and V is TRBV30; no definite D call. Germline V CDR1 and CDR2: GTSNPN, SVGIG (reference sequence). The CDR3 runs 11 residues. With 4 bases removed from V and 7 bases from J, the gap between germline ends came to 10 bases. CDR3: CAWKRDGEAFF. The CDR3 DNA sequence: TGTGCCTGGAAAAGAGACGGTGAAGCTTTCTTT.

CDR3 sequence: CASSFLAGDNEQFF. As DNA, the CDR3 is TGTGCCAGCAGTTTCTTAGCGGGGGACAATGAGCAGTTCTTC. The genes are TRBV27 and TRBJ2-1, with 9 bases fitting TRBD2. V gave up 3 bases and J gave up 5 bases; unmatched junction bases: 2. The length of the CDR3 is 14 residues. CDR1 and CDR2 (germline): MNHEY, SMNVEV (reference sequence).

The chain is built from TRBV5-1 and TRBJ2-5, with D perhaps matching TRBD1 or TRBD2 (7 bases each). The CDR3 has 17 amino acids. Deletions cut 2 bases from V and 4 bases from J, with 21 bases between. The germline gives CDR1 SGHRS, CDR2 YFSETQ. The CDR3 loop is CASSFWGSGGVRETQYF. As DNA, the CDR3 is TGCGCCAGCAGCTTTTGGGGATCAGGGGGGGTACGAGAGACCCAGTACTTC.

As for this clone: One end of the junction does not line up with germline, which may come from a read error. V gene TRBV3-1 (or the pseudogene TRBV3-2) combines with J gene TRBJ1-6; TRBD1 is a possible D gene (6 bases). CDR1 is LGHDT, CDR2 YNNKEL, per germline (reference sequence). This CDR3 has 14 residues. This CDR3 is CASSQGASGTIIDF. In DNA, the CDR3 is TGTGCCAGCAGCCAAGGGGCGTCCGGGACAATTATCGACTTT.